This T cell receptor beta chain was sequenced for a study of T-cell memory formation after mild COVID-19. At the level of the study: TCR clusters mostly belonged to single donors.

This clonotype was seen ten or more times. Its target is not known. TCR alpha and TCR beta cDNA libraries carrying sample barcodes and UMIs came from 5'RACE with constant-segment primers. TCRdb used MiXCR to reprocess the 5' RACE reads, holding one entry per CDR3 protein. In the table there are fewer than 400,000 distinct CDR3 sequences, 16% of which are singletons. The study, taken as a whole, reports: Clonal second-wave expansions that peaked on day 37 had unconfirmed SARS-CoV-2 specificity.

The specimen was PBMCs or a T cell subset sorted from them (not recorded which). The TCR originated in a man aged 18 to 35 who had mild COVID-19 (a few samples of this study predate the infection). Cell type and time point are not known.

DNA for the CDR3: TGTGCCAGCAGCCCCGGGACAGGGTGGGCGACCCTGTATTTT. Encoded protein: CASSPGTGWATLYF. The V and J genes are TRBV7-2 and TRBJ2-3, with 9 bases aligning to TRBD1. The CDR3 runs 14 residues. Trimming took 5 bases from V and 14 from J; bases not matched to a gene: 14. Looked up from germline, CDR1 is SGHTA and CDR2 is FQGNSA.